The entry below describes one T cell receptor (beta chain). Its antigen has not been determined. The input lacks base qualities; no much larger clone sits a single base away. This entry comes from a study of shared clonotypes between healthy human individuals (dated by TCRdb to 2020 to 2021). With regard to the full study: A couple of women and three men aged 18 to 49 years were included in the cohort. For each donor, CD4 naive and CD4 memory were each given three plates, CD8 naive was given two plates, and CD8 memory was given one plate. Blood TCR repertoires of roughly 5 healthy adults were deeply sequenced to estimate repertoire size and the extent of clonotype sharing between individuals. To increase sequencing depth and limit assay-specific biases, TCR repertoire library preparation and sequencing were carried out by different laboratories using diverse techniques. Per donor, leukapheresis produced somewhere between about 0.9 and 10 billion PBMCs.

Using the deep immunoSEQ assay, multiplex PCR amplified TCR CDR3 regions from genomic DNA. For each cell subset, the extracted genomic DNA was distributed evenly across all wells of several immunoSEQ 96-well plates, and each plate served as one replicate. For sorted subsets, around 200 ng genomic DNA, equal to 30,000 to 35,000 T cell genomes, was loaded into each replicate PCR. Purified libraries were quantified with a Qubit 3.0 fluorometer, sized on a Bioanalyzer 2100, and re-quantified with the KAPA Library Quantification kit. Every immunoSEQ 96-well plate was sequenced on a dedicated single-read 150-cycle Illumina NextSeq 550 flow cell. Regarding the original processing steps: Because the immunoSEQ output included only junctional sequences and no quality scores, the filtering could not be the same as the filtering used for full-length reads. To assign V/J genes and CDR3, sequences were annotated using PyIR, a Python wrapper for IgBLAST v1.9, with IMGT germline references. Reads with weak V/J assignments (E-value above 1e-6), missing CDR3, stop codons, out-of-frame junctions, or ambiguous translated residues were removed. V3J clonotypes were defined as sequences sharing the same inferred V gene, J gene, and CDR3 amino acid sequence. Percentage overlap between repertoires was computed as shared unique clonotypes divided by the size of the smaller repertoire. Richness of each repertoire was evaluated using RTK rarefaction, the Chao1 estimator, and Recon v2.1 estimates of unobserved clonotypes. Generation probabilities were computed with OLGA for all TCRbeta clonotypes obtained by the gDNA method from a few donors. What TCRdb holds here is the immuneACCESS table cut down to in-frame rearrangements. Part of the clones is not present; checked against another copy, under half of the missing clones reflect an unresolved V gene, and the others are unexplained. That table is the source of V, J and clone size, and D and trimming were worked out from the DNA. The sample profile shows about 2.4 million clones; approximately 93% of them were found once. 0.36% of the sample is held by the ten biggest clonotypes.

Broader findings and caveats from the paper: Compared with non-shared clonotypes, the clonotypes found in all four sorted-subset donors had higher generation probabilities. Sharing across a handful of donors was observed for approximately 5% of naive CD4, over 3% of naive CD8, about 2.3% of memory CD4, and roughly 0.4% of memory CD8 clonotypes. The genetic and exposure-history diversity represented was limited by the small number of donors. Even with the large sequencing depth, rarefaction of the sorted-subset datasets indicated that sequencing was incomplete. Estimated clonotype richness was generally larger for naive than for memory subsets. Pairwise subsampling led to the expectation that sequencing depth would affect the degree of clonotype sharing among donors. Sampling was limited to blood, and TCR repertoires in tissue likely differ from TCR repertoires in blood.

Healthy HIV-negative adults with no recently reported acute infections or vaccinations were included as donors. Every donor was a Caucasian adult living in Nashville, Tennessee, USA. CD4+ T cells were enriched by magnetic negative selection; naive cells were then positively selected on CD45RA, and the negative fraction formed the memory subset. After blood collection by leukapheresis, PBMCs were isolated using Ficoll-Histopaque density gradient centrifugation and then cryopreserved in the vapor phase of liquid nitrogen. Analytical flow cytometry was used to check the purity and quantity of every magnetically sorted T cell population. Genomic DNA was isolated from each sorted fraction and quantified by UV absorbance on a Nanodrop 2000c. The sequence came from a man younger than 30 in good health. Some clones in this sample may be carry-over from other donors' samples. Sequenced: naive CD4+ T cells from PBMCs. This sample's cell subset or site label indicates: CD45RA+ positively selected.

The base sequence is TGTGCCAGCAGCCTGGGGGCCAGGGGCGATAAAGAGACCCAGTACTTC. This gives the protein CASSLGARGDKETQYF. Recombination joined TRBV7-9 with TRBJ2-5; the D gene is perhaps TRBD1, from 6 matching bases. The CDR3 contains 16 residues, cysteine and phenylalanine counted. CDR3 DNA only is kept here, 48 bases in frame from base 1. V was cut back by 5 bases and J by 3 bases, leaving a gap of 19 bases between them. CDR1 and CDR2, looked up from the germline V gene (reference sequence), are SEHNR and FQNEAQ.